This T cell receptor (beta chain) was identified during a study of cytomegalovirus exposure and HLA in healthy donors. Whole-study findings and limits: The likely origin of a cluster of highly shared sequence variants was a sequencing artifact. With high specificity and sensitivity, the classifier reportedly diagnosed cytomegalovirus status.

J gave up 5 bases and V 5 bases, and 8 bases lay outside the gene matches. This CDR3 region has 14 residues. CDR1 SQVTM and CDR2 ANQGSEA come from the germline V gene. On this clone: Its antigen remains unidentified.

With 60 Vbeta and 13 Jbeta primers, the PCR was carried out. Method: immunoSEQ multiplex PCR; TCRdb's copy keeps in-frame clones and lacks some. This table holds hundreds of thousands of clones, 65% to 90% found once. This receptor was taken from a girl aged 10 to 17 in good health and CMV-seronegative. Sequencing was carried out using PBMCs. The chain has TRBV29-1 and TRBJ2-1, with 8 bases identical to TRBD2. DNA of the CDR3: TGCAGCGTTTACAGCGGGAGAATGAACAATGAGCAGTTCTTC. It codes for CSVYSGRMNNEQFF.